The 10 T cell receptor beta chains listed next were all sequenced from one sample in a study of Tregs in tolerant kidney transplant recipients. This table comes from immunoSEQ multiplex PCR, and its TCRdb copy is limited to in-frame clones, with some not included. This sample's clone table lists 50,000 to 65,000 clones. The input for sequencing was CD4+ T cells from blood, taken before the transplant. These TCRs come from a human donor who received a combined kidney and bone marrow transplant.

Of note for this clone: The read falls 3 residues short of the CDR3 end, and the missing part is taken from the germline J gene. The rearrangement links TRBV5-6 to TRBJ1-4; 7 nucleotides line up with TRBD1. Germline V gene data show CDR1 as SGHDT and CDR2 as YYEEEE. The CDR3 extends over 15 amino acids. V trimming: 4 bases; J trimming: 3 bases; junction bases outside the gene matches: 6. CDR3 DNA, as far as it was read: TGTGCCAGCAGCGCAACCGGGACAGCTAATGAAAAA. It codes for CASSATGTANEK. The full CDR3 sequence reads CASSATGTANEKLFF. Filled out from reference TRBV5-6 and TRBJ1-4, the complete variable domain reads DAGVTQSPTHLIKTRGQQVTLRCSPKSGHDTVSWYQQALGQGPQFIFQYYEEEERQRGNFPDRFSGHQFPNYSSELNVNALLLGDSALYLCASSATGTANEKLFFGSGTQLSVL.

Notes on this clone: The CDR3 goes on 3 residues after the read ends, and that part is filled in from the germline J gene. The chain is built from TRBV11-3 and TRBJ1-2, with D uncertain. V lost 5 bases and J lost 2, with 9 bases in between. CDR1 and CDR2 (germline): SGHNT, YENEEA. The CDR3 is 13 amino acids. CDR3 sequence reads: CASSRAPNYGYTF. CDR3 DNA (partial): TGTGCCAGCAGCAGGGCCCCAAACTATGGC. Supplemented by reference TRBV11-3 and TRBJ1-2, the full variable domain reads EAGVVQSPRYKIIEKKQPVAFWCNPISGHNTLYWYLQNLGQGPELLIRYENEEAVDDSQLPKDRFSAERLKGVDSTLKIQPAELGDSAVYLCASSRAPNYGYTFGSGTRLTVV.

As concerns this clone: Read coverage stops 3 residues before the CDR3 terminus; the germline J gene supplies the remainder. The chain links TRBV5-1 to TRBJ1-1, with TRBD1 as a possible D gene (5 bases). The CDR3 runs 12 residues. Germline V CDR1 and CDR2: SGHRS, YFSETQ. Trimming pared 4 bases from V and 5 bases from J, leaving 9 bases between. CDR3 loop: CASSPGGTEAFF. CDR3 DNA, as far as it was read: TGCGCCAGCAGCCCGGGGGGAACTGAA.

As for this clone: The read ends 3 residues before the CDR3 terminus; that terminus is restored from the germline J gene. The V gene is TRBV2, the J gene TRBJ2-7; D perhaps matches TRBD1 (6 bases). The CDR3 runs to 16 residues. V was cut by 3 bases and J by 2 bases, with 17 bases left in between. The germline CDR1 and CDR2 sequences are SNHLY and FYNNEI. The chain's CDR3 is CASSDLLWTVAYEQYF. CDR3 DNA, as far as it was read: TGTGCCAGCAGTGATTTACTTTGGACAGTCGCCTACGAG.

A remark on this clone: The DNA ends 3 residues before the CDR3 does, and the rest of the CDR3 is filled in from the germline J gene. This rearrangement joins TRBV30 to TRBJ1-2; TRBD1 matches 7 bases. The germline V gene encodes CDR1 GTSNPN and CDR2 SVGIG (reference sequence). This CDR3 contains 13 residues. The CDR3 DNA, read in part, is TGTGCCTGGAGTCGTGCCCAGGGGGTTCCC. This codes for CAWSRAQGVP. The whole CDR3 protein is CAWSRAQGVPYTF.

Incomplete CDR3 DNA: TGCAGCGGGCTGGACAGGGGCAAAAACATT. This translates into CSGLDRGKNI. The full CDR3 is CSGLDRGKNIQYF. This chain links TRBV29-1 with TRBJ2-4; TRBD1 matches at 9 bases. The observed sequence ends 3 residues before the CDR3 terminus, with the missing tail filled in from the germline J gene. V trimming: 7 bases; J trimming: 3 bases; junction bases outside the gene matches: 4. Germline V gene sequence: CDR1 SQVTM, CDR2 ANQGSEA. CDR3 length equals 13 residues.

About this clone: The read is 3 residues too short to cover the CDR3 end, so that end is filled in from the germline J gene. The chain joins TRBV7-2 to TRBJ1-1; D uncertain. V lost 2 bases and J 4 bases, leaving 8 bases between the germline ends. The germline CDR1 and CDR2 sequences are SGHTA and FQGNSA. This CDR3 comprises 13 residues. The CDR3 protein is CASSLSRVTEAFF. CDR3 DNA (partial): TGTGCCAGCAGCTTATCAAGGGTCACTGAA.

In regard to this clone: Read data end 3 residues before the CDR3 end; the end is taken from the germline J gene. The chain couples TRBV19 to TRBJ2-1; 13 nucleotides line up with TRBD2. The CDR3 loop spans 16 amino acids. CDR1 and CDR2 from the germline V gene are LNHDA and SQIVND (reference sequence). With V trimmed by 2 bases and J by 9 bases, 7 bases remained unmatched. This CDR3 reads CASSIMGTSGGVEQFF. CDR3 DNA (partial): TGTGCCAGTAGTATAATGGGAACTAGCGGGGGGGTTGAG.

Concerning this clone: The read terminates 3 residues before the CDR3 end, so the remaining end is supplied by the germline J gene. V usage is TRBV19 and J usage is TRBJ2-7, with D possibly being TRBD1 (6 bases). Germline-derived CDR1 and CDR2 are LNHDA and SQIVND (reference sequence). Trimming removed 3 bases at V and 6 bases at J, with 9 bases between. The CDR3 totals 12 residues. CDR3: CASSIRGGEQYF. The CDR3 DNA, read in part, is TGTGCCAGTAGTATTAGAGGGGGCGAG.

Regarding this clone: Read data end 3 residues before the CDR3 end; the end is taken from the germline J gene. The chain carries TRBV5-1 and TRBJ2-2; maybe TRBD1 (5 bases). Trimming took 0 bases from V and 3 from J, leaving 9 bases between them. Germline V lookup: CDR1 SGHRS, CDR2 YFSETQ. The CDR3 has 15 amino acids. CDR3 DNA (partial): TGCGCCAGCAGCTTGGCAGGGTTCGACACCGGGGAG. Translation: CASSLAGFDTGE. The full CDR3 protein reads CASSLAGFDTGELFF.